This T cell receptor beta chain is from a study of OX40 agonist ivuxolimab in advanced cancers. Turning to the study itself: Six ivuxolimab dose levels, 0.01 to 10 mg/kg, were given intravenously every 2 weeks. Patients enrolled in dose escalation were diagnosed with hepatocellular carcinoma, melanoma, renal cell or head and neck cancer. A mean age of approximately 58 years, range about 20 to 85, was recorded, and approximately 85% were male. Enrollees could have had prior anti-PD-1, anti-PD-L1 or anti-CTLA-4 therapy, which about 42% had received.

TCRdb's copy holds only in-frame clones and misses some; the assay was immunoSEQ multiplex PCR. The repertoire holds roughly 65,000 clones, with around 88% as singletons. The TCR sequence derives from an adult with an advanced solid tumor such as melanoma, head and neck, liver or kidney cancer. The starting material was CD4+ or CD8+ T cells sorted from blood, obtained in a trial of the OX40 agonist ivuxolimab.

CDR3 sequence (DNA): TGCAGCGTGGGAGACGCCACCATCTACGAGCAGTACTTC. Translated: CSVGDATIYEQYF. The chain couples TRBV29-1 to TRBJ2-7, with D maybe TRBD2 (5 bases). Germline CDR1 reads SQVTM; CDR2 reads ANQGSEA. V was trimmed by 6 bases and J by 3 bases, leaving 15 bases between them. The CDR3 loop spans 13 amino acids.